The 17 T cell receptor beta chains listed next were all sequenced from one sample in a study of identifying expanded T cells in peripheral blood. Data came from immunoSEQ multiplex PCR; TCRdb stores just in-frame clones and leaves some out. The sample includes 90,000 to 110,000 clones, about 85% seen only once; the top ten take 8.4%. The sequencing sample was made of blood. The receptors were sampled from a person between 18 and 69 years old in good health.

V and J are TRBV7-2 and TRBJ1-1, with D tentatively TRBD1 (6 bases). The CDR3 is 15 amino acids. The germline V gene has CDR1 SGHTA and CDR2 FQGNSA. Deletions cut 1 base from V and 4 bases from J, with 13 bases between. CDR3 DNA sequence: TGTGCCAGCAGCTTAGGTGGCAGGGGATCCACTGAAGCTTTCTTT. This encodes CASSLGGRGSTEAFF.

The J gene is TRBJ1-1, the V gene TRBV6-5; possible D gene TRBD1, 5 bases. Trimming shortened V by 6 bases and J by 1 base, and 15 bases separated the two germline ends. The CDR3 totals 15 residues. CDR1 and CDR2 from the germline V gene are MNHEY and SVGAGI. The CDR3 sequence is CASRRNTGPNTEAFF. In DNA form, the CDR3 reads TGTGCCAGCAGACGGAATACGGGGCCGAACACTGAAGCTTTCTTT.

The rearrangement joins TRBV28 to TRBJ2-7; weak D call: TRBD1 (6 bases). Germline loops: CDR1 MDHEN, CDR2 SYDVKM. The CDR3 spans 13 residues. Trimming shortened V by 5 bases and J by 5 bases, and 13 bases separated the two germline ends. The chain's CDR3 is CASSPSYRDEQYF. CDR3 DNA: TGTGCCAGCAGTCCCTCCTACAGGGACGAGCAGTACTTC.

This clone was detected once. V gene TRBV7-9 combines with J gene TRBJ1-6, with no clear D. Germline V lookup: CDR1 SEHNR, CDR2 FQNEAQ (reference sequence). This CDR3 comprises 15 residues. The V gene lost 2 bases and the J gene lost 10 bases, with 15 bases spanning the gap. The CDR3 sequence: CASSLRGTGASPLHF. In nucleotides, the CDR3 is TGTGCCAGCAGCTTACGAGGTACGGGAGCATCACCCCTCCACTTT.

V and J are TRBV5-6 and TRBJ2-7; TRBD1 agrees at 8 bases. Per germline, CDR1 SGHDT and CDR2 YYEEEE. The length of the CDR3 is 17 residues. The J segment lost 3 bases and the V segment lost 1 base, leaving 12 bases of the junction unmatched. The DNA for the CDR3 is TGTGCCAGCAGCTTGAGTTTTGAACAGGGGGGAGACTACGAGCAGTACTTC. Translating it yields CASSLSFEQGGDYEQYF.

This rearrangement joins TRBV6-1 to TRBJ1-3, with a weak D call TRBD1 (5 bases). Trimming removed 0 bases at V and 3 bases at J, with 12 bases between. Germline values: CDR1 MNHNS, CDR2 SASEGT. The CDR3 totals 16 residues. CDR3 residues: CASSEAPRAIGNTIYF. The CDR3 DNA sequence: TGTGCCAGCAGTGAAGCTCCCAGGGCTATTGGAAACACCATATATTTT.

The chain joins TRBV12-5 to TRBJ2-2, with TRBD1 identical over 8 bases. The germline V gene has CDR1 LGHNT and CDR2 FRNRAP. J was trimmed by 4 bases and V by 5 bases; bases with no gene match: 9. The CDR3 is 16 residues long. CDR3 sequence (DNA): TGTGCTAGTGGTCCATGGACAGGGCGCGGCACCGGGGAGCTGTTTTTT. It translates to CASGPWTGRGTGELFF.

The rearrangement joins TRBV2 to TRBJ1-5, with TRBD1 matching over 7 bases. Unmatched junction bases numbered 3, after V lost 6 bases and J lost 4 bases. Germline V CDR1 and CDR2: SNHLY, FYNNEI. The CDR3 contains 13 residues. The CDR3 DNA reads as TGTGCCAGCAGACCACAGGGGAATCAGCCCCAGCATTTT. Protein sequence: CASRPQGNQPQHF.

V is TRBV11-2 and J is TRBJ2-3, with D perhaps TRBD1 (5 bases). Trimming stripped 0 bases from V and 8 bases from J, with 9 bases between. From germline, CDR1 is SGHAT and CDR2 FQNNGV. This CDR3 has 13 amino acids. CDR3 coding DNA: TGTGCCAGCAGCTTAGAGGCAGGGTCTACGCAGTATTTT. Amino acids: CASSLEAGSTQYF.

The V and J genes are TRBV2 and TRBJ2-3, with 10 bases lining up with TRBD1. Germline loops: CDR1 SNHLY, CDR2 FYNNEI. The CDR3 covers 16 residues. With V trimmed by 3 bases and J by 3 bases, 6 bases remained unmatched. The CDR3 here is CASSDPRQGATDTQYF. The CDR3 region has the DNA TGTGCCAGCAGTGACCCACGACAGGGGGCAACAGATACGCAGTATTTT.

This clone was observed a few times. The rearrangement joins TRBV29-1 to TRBJ1-1; D might be TRBD1 (5 bases). This CDR3 contains 13 residues. Germline CDR1 and CDR2: SQVTM and ANQGSEA. The V end was cut by 4 bases, the J end by 0 bases, with 9 bases between. CDR3 protein: CSVVRTMNTEAFF. CDR3 DNA sequence: TGCAGCGTTGTAAGGACAATGAACACTGAAGCTTTCTTT.

This chain connects TRBV30 to TRBJ2-7; 9 positions match TRBD1. The V gene end was trimmed by 2 bases and the J gene end by 6 bases; junction bases not matched to a gene: 8. From germline, CDR1 is GTSNPN and CDR2 SVGIG (reference sequence). This CDR3 contains 14 residues. CDR3 region: CAWSRGDRDSEQYF. In DNA, the CDR3 is TGTGCCTGGAGTAGGGGGGACAGGGACTCCGAGCAGTACTTC.

This clone was recorded only once. This rearrangement joins TRBV7-2 to TRBJ2-3; TRBD2 matches at 13 bases. The CDR3 is made up of 18 amino acids. The V gene end was trimmed by 7 bases and the J gene end by 5 bases; junction bases not matched to a gene: 15. CDR1 and CDR2 (germline): SGHTA, FQGNSA. The CDR3 DNA is TGTGCCAGCAATCTTTGGGGACTAGCGGGGCCCTCGGGAGATACGCAGTATTTT. Translated, it gives CASNLWGLAGPSGDTQYF. The variable domain in full, completed from reference TRBV7-2 and TRBJ2-3, reads GAGVSQSPSNKVTEKGKDVELRCDPISGHTALYWYRQSLGQGLEFLIYFQGNSAPDKSGLPSDRFSAERTGGSVSTLTIQRTQQEDSAVYLCASNLWGLAGPSGDTQYFGPGTRLTVL.

The V gene is TRBV13, the J gene TRBJ1-5, with D possibly being TRBD1 (5 bases). CDR3 size: 14 residues. Germline V gene lookup returns CDR1 PRHDT and CDR2 FYEKMQ (reference sequence). V was shortened by 4 bases and J by 4 bases, with 11 bases between the two germline ends. CDR3 DNA sequence: TGTGCCAGCAGCTACCCGGGGCCTAATCAGCCCCAGCATTTT. It encodes CASSYPGPNQPQHF.

V is TRBV14 and J is TRBJ2-7; D perhaps matches TRBD1 (5 bases). Trimming stripped 1 base from V and 9 bases from J, with 22 bases between. The V gene's germline CDR1 is SGHDN and CDR2 FVKESK. The CDR3 is 16 residues long. The CDR3 DNA sequence: TGTGCCAGCAGCCAAGTTTCAGGGAATGATTACGAGCGGCAGTACTTC. Protein sequence: CASSQVSGNDYERQYF.

This chain links TRBV11-2 with TRBJ1-2, with D possibly being TRBD1 (5 bases). The CDR3 runs 13 residues. Deletions cut 1 base from V and 4 bases from J, with 7 bases between. Per the germline V gene, CDR1 is SGHAT and CDR2 is FQNNGV. CDR3 region: CASSLGQSYGYTF. The CDR3 coding sequence is TGTGCCAGCAGCTTAGGACAGTCCTATGGCTACACCTTC. The entire variable domain, with the rest obtained from reference TRBV11-2 and TRBJ1-2, is as follows: EAGVAQSPRYKIIEKRQSVAFWCNPISGHATLYWYQQILGQGPKLLIQFQNNGVVDDSQLPKDRFSAERLKGVDSTLKIQPAKLEDSAVYLCASSLGQSYGYTFGSGTRLTVV.

The chain employs TRBV14 and TRBJ2-3, with a weak D call TRBD1 (6 bases). The V gene lost 0 bases and the J gene lost 5 bases, with 9 bases spanning the gap. This CDR3 spans 14 amino acids. Germline values: CDR1 SGHDN, CDR2 FVKESK. The CDR3 coding sequence is TGTGCCAGCAGCCAAGACAGGGGTCAAGATACGCAGTATTTT. This encodes CASSQDRGQDTQYF.